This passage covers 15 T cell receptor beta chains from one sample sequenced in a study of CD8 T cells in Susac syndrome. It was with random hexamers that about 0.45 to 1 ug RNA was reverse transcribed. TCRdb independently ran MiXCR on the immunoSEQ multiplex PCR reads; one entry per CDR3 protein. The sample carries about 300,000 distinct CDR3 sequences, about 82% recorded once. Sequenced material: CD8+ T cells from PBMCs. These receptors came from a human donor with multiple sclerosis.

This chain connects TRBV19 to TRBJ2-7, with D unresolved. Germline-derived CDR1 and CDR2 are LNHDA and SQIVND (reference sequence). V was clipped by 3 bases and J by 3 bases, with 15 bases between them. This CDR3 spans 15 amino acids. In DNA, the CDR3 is TGTGCCAGTAGTATCGGAAAGGGTCCGCTCTACGAGCAGTACTTC. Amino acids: CASSIGKGPLYEQYF. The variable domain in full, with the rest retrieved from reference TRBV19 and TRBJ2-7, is DGGITQSPKYLFRKEGQNVTLSCEQNLNHDAMYWYRQDPGQGLRLIYYSQIVNDFQKGDIAEGYSVSREKKESFPLTVTSAQKNPTAFYLCASSIGKGPLYEQYFGPGTRLTVT.

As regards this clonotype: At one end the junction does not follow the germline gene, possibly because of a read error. The DNA for the CDR3 is TGTGCCAGCAGCTTGTCTGGTGGGGCCCCCCGGAACAATGAGGAGTTCTTC. Protein sequence: CASSLSGGAPRNNEEFF. V and J are TRBV11-2 and TRBJ2-1; TRBD1 might be the D (5 bases). Germline loops: CDR1 SGHAT, CDR2 FQNNGV. The CDR3 extends over 17 amino acids.

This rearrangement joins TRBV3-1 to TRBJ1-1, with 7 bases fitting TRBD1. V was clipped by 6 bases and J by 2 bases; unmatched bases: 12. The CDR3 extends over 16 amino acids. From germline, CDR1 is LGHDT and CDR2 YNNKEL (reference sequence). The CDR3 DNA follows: TGTGCCAGCAGTCCCGGACAGGCTGATCCAAACACTGAAGCTTTCTTT. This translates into CASSPGQADPNTEAFF.

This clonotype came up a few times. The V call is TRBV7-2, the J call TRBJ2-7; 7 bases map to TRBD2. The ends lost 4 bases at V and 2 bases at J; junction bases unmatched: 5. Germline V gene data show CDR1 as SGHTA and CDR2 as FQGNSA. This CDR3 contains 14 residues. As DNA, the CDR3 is TGTGCCAGCAGCTCTAGCGGTACCACCTACGAGCAGTACTTC. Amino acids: CASSSSGTTYEQYF.

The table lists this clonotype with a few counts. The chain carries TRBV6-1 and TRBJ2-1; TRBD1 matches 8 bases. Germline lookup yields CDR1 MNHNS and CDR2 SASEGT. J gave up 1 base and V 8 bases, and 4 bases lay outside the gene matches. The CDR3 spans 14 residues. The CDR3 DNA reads TGTGCCAGCGGTCGGACAGGGTCCTACAATGAGCAGTTCTTC. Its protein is CASGRTGSYNEQFF.

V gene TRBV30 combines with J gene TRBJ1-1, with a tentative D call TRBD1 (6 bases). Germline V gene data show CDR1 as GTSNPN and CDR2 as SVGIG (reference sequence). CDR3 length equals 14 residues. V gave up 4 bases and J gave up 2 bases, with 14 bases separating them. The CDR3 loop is CAWTLTGINTEAFF. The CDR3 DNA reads TGTGCCTGGACCTTGACAGGAATCAACACTGAAGCTTTCTTT.

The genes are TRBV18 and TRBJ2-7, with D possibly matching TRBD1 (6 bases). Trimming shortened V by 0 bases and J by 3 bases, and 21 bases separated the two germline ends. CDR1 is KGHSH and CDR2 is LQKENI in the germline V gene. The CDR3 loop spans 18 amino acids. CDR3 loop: CASSPPGAMHVSIYEQYF. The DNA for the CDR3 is TGTGCCAGCTCACCACCGGGGGCCATGCACGTCAGTATCTACGAGCAGTACTTC.

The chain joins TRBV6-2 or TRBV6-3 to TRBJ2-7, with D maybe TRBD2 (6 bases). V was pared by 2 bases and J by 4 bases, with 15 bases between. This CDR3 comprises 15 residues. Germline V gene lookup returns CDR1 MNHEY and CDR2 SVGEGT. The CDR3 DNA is TGTGCCAGCAGTTACGGGCCGGCGGAGGGTTACGAGCAGTACTTC. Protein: CASSYGPAEGYEQYF.

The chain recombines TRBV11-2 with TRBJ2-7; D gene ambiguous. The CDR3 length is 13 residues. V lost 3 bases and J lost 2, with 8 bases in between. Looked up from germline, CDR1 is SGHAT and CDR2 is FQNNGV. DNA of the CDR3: TGTGCCAGCAGCTTTAAGGGCCCCTACGAGCAGTACTTC. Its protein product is CASSFKGPYEQYF.

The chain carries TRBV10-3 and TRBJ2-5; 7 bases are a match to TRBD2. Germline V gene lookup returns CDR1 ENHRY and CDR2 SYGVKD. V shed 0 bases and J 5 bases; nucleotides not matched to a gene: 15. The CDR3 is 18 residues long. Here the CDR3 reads CAISESWGGAGEAETQYF. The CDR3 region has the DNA TGTGCCATCAGTGAGTCTTGGGGTGGTGCGGGAGAGGCGGAGACCCAGTACTTC.

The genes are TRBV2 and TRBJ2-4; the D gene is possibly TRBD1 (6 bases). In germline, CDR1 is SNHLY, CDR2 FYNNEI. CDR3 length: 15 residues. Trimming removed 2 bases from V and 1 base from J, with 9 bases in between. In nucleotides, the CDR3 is TGTGCCAGCAGTGAACCCCAGGGGGCCAAAAACATTCAGTACTTC. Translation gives CASSEPQGAKNIQYF.

The CDR3 nucleotides are TGTGCCAGCAGCCCCGGGACAGGGAAATACGAGCAGTACTTC. Translating it yields CASSPGTGKYEQYF. The V and J genes are TRBV13 and TRBJ2-7, with TRBD1 matching 9 bases. This CDR3 contains 14 residues. J was trimmed by 4 bases and V by 5 bases; bases with no gene match: 6. CDR1 PRHDT and CDR2 FYEKMQ come from the germline V gene (reference sequence).

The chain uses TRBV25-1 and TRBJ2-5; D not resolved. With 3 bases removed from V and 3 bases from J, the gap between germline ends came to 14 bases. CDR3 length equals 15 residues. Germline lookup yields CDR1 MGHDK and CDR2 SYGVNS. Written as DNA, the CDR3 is TGTGCCAGCAGTGACTCCCACCGGGCAAAAGAGACCCAGTACTTC. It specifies CASSDSHRAKETQYF. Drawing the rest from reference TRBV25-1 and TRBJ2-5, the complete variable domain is EADIYQTPRYLVIGTGKKITLECSQTMGHDKMYWYQQDPGMELHLIHYSYGVNSTEKGDLSSESTVSRIRTEHFPLTLESARPSHTSQYLCASSDSHRAKETQYFGPGTRLLVL.

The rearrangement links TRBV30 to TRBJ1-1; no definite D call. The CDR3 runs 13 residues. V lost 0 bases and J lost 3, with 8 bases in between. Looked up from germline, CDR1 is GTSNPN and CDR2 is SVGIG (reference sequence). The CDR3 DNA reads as TGTGCCTGGAGTGTACTAGCAGACACTGAAGCTTTCTTT. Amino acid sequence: CAWSVLADTEAFF.

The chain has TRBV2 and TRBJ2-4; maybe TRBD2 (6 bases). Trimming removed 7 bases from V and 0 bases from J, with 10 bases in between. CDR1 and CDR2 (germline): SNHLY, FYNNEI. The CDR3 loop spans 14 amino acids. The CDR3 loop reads CASNWGVAKNIQYF. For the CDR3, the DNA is TGTGCCAGCAATTGGGGGGTAGCCAAAAACATTCAGTACTTC.